This T cell receptor (beta chain) was recovered during a study of CD8 T cells in Susac syndrome. CDR1 and CDR2 (germline): SEHNR, FQNEAQ (reference sequence). The V gene end was trimmed by 5 bases and the J gene end by 0 bases; junction bases not matched to a gene: 11. The CDR3 loop spans 19 amino acids. It was with random hexamers that 0.5 to 1 ug RNA was reverse transcribed. TCRdb analysed the immunoSEQ multiplex PCR reads with MiXCR anew, one entry per CDR3 protein. The sample comprises about 130,000 distinct CDR3 sequences, over 85% of which are singletons, and more than 0.075% rests with the top ten.

This chain connects TRBV7-9 to TRBJ2-1; 12 positions agree with TRBD2. This clonotype was sampled from a human donor in good health. The sequenced sample consisted of CD4+ T cells from PBMCs. This CDR3 is CASSPGLAGRLSSYNEQFF. CDR3 nucleotide sequence: TGTGCCAGCAGCCCAGGACTAGCGGGACGTTTGAGCTCCTACAATGAGCAGTTCTTC.